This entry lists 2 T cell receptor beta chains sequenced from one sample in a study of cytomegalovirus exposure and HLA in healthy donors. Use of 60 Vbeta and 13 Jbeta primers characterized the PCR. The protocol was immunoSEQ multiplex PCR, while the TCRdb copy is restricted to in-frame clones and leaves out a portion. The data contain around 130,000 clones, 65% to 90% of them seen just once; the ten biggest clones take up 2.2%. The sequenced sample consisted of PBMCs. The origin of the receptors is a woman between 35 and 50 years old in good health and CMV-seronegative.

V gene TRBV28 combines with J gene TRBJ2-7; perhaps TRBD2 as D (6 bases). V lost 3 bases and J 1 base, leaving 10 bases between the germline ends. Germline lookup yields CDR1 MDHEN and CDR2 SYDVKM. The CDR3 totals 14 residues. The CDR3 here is CASSFAGRSYEQYF. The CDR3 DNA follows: TGTGCCAGCAGTTTCGCGGGGAGATCCTACGAGCAGTACTTC.

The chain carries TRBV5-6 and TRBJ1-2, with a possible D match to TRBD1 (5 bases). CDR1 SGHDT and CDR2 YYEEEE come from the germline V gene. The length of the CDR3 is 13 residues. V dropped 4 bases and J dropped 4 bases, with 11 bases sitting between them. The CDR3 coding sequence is TGTGCCAGCAGCCGCGACAGACTCTATGGCTACACCTTC. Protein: CASSRDRLYGYTF.